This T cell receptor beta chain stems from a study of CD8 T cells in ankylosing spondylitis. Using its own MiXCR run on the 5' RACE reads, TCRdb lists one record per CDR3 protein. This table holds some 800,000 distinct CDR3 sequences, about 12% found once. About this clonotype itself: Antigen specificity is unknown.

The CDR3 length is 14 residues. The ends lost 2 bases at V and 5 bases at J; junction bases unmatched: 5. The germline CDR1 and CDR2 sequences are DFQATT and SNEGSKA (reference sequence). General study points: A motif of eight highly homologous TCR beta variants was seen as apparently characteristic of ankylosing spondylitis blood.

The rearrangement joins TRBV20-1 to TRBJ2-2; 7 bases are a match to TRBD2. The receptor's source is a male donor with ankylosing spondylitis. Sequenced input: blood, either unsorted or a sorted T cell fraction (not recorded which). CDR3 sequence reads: CSARRSSGTGELFF. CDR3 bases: TGCAGTGCTAGACGCTCTAGCGGAACCGGGGAGCTGTTTTTT.